What follows are 19 T cell receptor beta chains derived from one specimen sequenced in a study of T cell repertoires in cytomegalovirus infection. One entry per CDR3 protein results from TCRdb running MiXCR on the reads. The data show around 240,000 distinct CDR3 sequences, with roughly 22% seen just once and around a sixth held by the top ten. The sample consisted of CD8+ T cells from PBMCs. These receptors were obtained from a human donor in good health (CMV status not recorded). Some clones in this sample may be carry-over from other donors' samples.

This sequence joins TRBV27 and TRBJ2-5, with 9 bases lining up with TRBD1. CDR1 is MNHEY, CDR2 SMNVEV, per germline (reference sequence). The V segment lost 4 bases and the J segment 3 bases; nucleotides outside the gene matches: 6. This CDR3 contains 15 residues. The CDR3 here is CASSSRTGAEETQYF. In DNA, the CDR3 is TGTGCCAGCAGTTCGCGGACAGGGGCCGAAGAGACCCAGTACTTC.

There are many counts of this clonotype. J is TRBJ1-5 and V is TRBV28; D is unresolved. Germline lookup yields CDR1 MDHEN and CDR2 SYDVKM. The CDR3 runs to 16 residues. Between the trimmed V and J ends, which lost 4 bases and 0 bases, there was a span of 13 bases. The CDR3 DNA is TGTGCCAGCAGTTCCATTGAACCAGATAGCAATCAGCCCCAGCATTTT. Protein sequence: CASSSIEPDSNQPQHF.

This clonotype has a handful of counts. V gene TRBV11-2 combines with J gene TRBJ1-2; tentative D call: TRBD1 (6 bases). Trimming shortened V by 2 bases and J by 8 bases, and 21 bases separated the two germline ends. The CDR3 runs 16 residues. Germline V gene lookup returns CDR1 SGHAT and CDR2 FQNNGV. DNA for the CDR3: TGTGCCAGCAGCTTAATAGGCGGGGGCGGAAGAGAAGGCTACACCTTC. Encoded protein: CASSLIGGGGREGYTF.

The chain has TRBV28 and TRBJ2-3, with D unresolved. Trimming took 5 bases from V and 0 from J, leaving 15 bases between them. The CDR3 sequence is 16 residues long. Germline V gene data show CDR1 as MDHEN and CDR2 as SYDVKM. The chain's CDR3 is CASSPPLTLSTDTQYF. CDR3 DNA sequence: TGTGCCAGCAGTCCCCCACTTACTCTCAGCACAGATACGCAGTATTTT.

This clonotype was found many times. CDR3 amino acids: CASSEGWSSNQPQHF. DNA for the CDR3: TGTGCCAGCAGTGAAGGATGGAGTAGCAATCAGCCCCAGCATTTT. This rearrangement joins TRBV2 to TRBJ1-5; the D is unclear. This CDR3 region has 15 residues. Trimming pared 1 base from V and 0 bases from J, leaving 7 bases between. Germline V gene lookup returns CDR1 SNHLY and CDR2 FYNNEI.

V and J are TRBV9 and TRBJ2-1; TRBD2 matches 12 bases. Trimming at V came to 6 bases and at J to 6 bases, leaving 19 bases not matched to a gene. This CDR3 is built from 19 residues. Germline values: CDR1 SGDLS, CDR2 YYNGEE. CDR3 protein: CASNYIGTSGSGTFNEQFF. CDR3 DNA sequence: TGTGCCAGCAATTACATCGGGACTAGCGGGTCCGGGACGTTCAATGAGCAGTTCTTC.

This clonotype was detected ten times or more. The chain has TRBV7-8 and TRBJ1-5; TRBD1 agrees at 9 bases. V shed 4 bases and J 1 base; nucleotides not matched to a gene: 2. The CDR3 contains 15 residues. Germline V lookup: CDR1 SGHVS, CDR2 FQNEAQ. The DNA for the CDR3 is TGTGCCAGCAGCTCGGGACAGGGAAGCAATCAGCCCCAGCATTTT. This sequence encodes CASSSGQGSNQPQHF.

Only a few counts were recorded for this clonotype. The chain recombines TRBV6-2 or TRBV6-3 with TRBJ2-1; TRBD2 aligns across 11 bases. The CDR3 sequence is 16 residues long. CDR1 MNHEY and CDR2 SVGEGT come from the germline V gene. V trimming: 7 bases; J trimming: 0 bases; junction bases outside the gene matches: 5. CDR3 DNA sequence: TGTGCCAGCACCGGACTAGCGGGCGTCTCCTACAATGAGCAGTTCTTC. Translated: CASTGLAGVSYNEQFF.

This clonotype has a count of ten or more. J is TRBJ1-4 and V is TRBV7-2; D is undetermined. Looked up from germline, CDR1 is SGHTA and CDR2 is FQGNSA. Trimming cost V 3 bases and J 0 bases, with 14 bases left between them. The CDR3 contains 17 residues. In DNA, the CDR3 is TGTGCCAGCAGCTTCGAGCCTCGAGGTGCAACTAATGAAAAACTGTTTTTT. Residues: CASSFEPRGATNEKLFF.

This clonotype occurred many times. V usage is TRBV4-1 and J usage is TRBJ2-3, with D possibly being TRBD1 or TRBD2 (5 bases each). Trimming shortened V by 5 bases and J by 4 bases, and 16 bases separated the two germline ends. The length of the CDR3 is 15 residues. Germline V gives CDR1 MGHRA, CDR2 YSYEKL. In DNA form, the CDR3 reads TGCGCCAGCAGCGTCAGGGAGTCAACACCAGATACGCAGTATTTT. Amino acid sequence: CASSVRESTPDTQYF.

The chain employs TRBV7-2 and TRBJ2-2; 7 bases line up with TRBD1. J lost 6 bases, V lost 1 base, and 8 bases had no gene match. Germline V lookup: CDR1 SGHTA, CDR2 FQGNSA. CDR3 size: 16 residues. CDR3 protein: CASSLELTGWSGELFF. DNA for the CDR3: TGTGCCAGCAGCTTAGAATTGACAGGGTGGTCCGGGGAGCTGTTTTTT.

This clonotype was observed a handful of times. This sequence joins TRBV12-3 or TRBV12-4 and TRBJ2-3; D is unclear. The CDR3 consists of 15 residues. Between the trimmed V and J ends, which lost 3 bases and 4 bases, there was a span of 14 bases. The CDR3: CASSLNNGVADTQYF. The CDR3 bases are TGTGCCAGCAGTTTGAATAATGGGGTGGCAGATACGCAGTATTTT.

This chain uses TRBV2 with TRBJ1-1; the match to TRBD1 covers 7 bases. From germline, CDR1 is SNHLY and CDR2 FYNNEI. The V gene end was trimmed by 4 bases and the J gene end by 0 bases; junction bases not matched to a gene: 5. The CDR3 has 15 amino acids. CDR3 residues: CASSALGQMNTEAFF. Here the CDR3 DNA reads TGTGCCAGCAGTGCGCTGGGACAGATGAACACTGAAGCTTTCTTT.

This clonotype occurred many times. The chain combines TRBV7-3 with TRBJ2-7, with TRBD2 identical over 8 bases. This CDR3 spans 14 amino acids. Germline V gives CDR1 SGHTA, CDR2 FQGTGA. With V trimmed by 1 base and J by 1 base, 0 bases remained unmatched. The CDR3: CASSLSGGSYEQYF. The CDR3 nucleotides read TGTGCCAGCAGCTTAAGCGGGGGGTCCTACGAGCAGTACTTC. The entire variable domain, with the rest obtained from reference TRBV7-3 and TRBJ2-7, is as follows: GAGVSQTPSNKVTEKGKYVELRCDPISGHTALYWYRQSLGQGPEFLIYFQGTGAADDSGLPNDRFFAVRPEGSVSTLKIQRTERGDSAVYLCASSLSGGSYEQYFGPGTRLTVT.

This clonotype turned up a few times. The V and J genes are TRBV27 and TRBJ1-1; D possibly corresponds to TRBD1 (6 bases). Germline V gene data show CDR1 as MNHEY and CDR2 as SMNVEV (reference sequence). The CDR3 loop spans 15 amino acids. Trimming removed 5 bases from V and 0 bases from J, with 13 bases in between. The CDR3 coding sequence is TGTGCCAGCAGTCCTCGACAGGATCTGAACACTGAAGCTTTCTTT. Translation gives CASSPRQDLNTEAFF.

This clonotype was detected many times. The chain couples TRBV7-8 to TRBJ2-1; possible D gene TRBD2, 7 bases. CDR1 is SGHVS and CDR2 is FQNEAQ in the germline V gene. Trimming removed 7 bases from V and 0 bases from J, with 16 bases in between. The CDR3 consists of 16 residues. Here the CDR3 DNA reads TGTGCCAGCACCCTATCGGGGGGCAGCTCCTACAATGAGCAGTTCTTC. Translating gives CASTLSGGSSYNEQFF.

This clonotype was detected many times. V and J are TRBV7-2 and TRBJ2-3; 10 nucleotides line up with TRBD2. This CDR3 has 15 amino acids. Germline loops: CDR1 SGHTA, CDR2 FQGNSA. Trimming took 4 bases from V and 1 from J; bases not matched to a gene: 2. The CDR3: CASSYLAGGTDTQYF. CDR3 bases: TGTGCCAGCAGCTATCTAGCGGGGGGCACAGATACGCAGTATTTT.

The chain is built from TRBV28 and TRBJ1-1; 8 bases fit TRBD1. J lost 3 bases, V lost 8 bases, and 5 bases had no gene match. CDR3 length equals 13 residues. Germline V gene data show CDR1 as MDHEN and CDR2 as SYDVKM. The CDR3 reads CASRDRSYTEAFF. The CDR3 region has the DNA TGTGCCAGCCGGGACAGGTCGTACACTGAAGCTTTCTTT.

This clonotype was counted a few times. The CDR3 is CAISEPPGSTQYF. As DNA, the CDR3 is TGTGCCATCAGTGAGCCCCCCGGGAGTACGCAGTATTTT. The chain carries TRBV10-3 and TRBJ2-3, with D perhaps matching TRBD2 (6 bases). The CDR3 runs to 13 residues. V was trimmed by 2 bases and J by 8 bases, leaving 11 bases between them. Germline lookup yields CDR1 ENHRY and CDR2 SYGVKD.